Sequencing of this T cell receptor beta chain was carried out in a study of blood T cell repertoires in COVID-19. While infection was still active, Seattle patients were enrolled and then followed longitudinally. In the source study's methods: Counts of nucleated cells, estimated from reference gene primer amplification, were obtained. Data came from immunoSEQ multiplex PCR; TCRdb stores just in-frame clones and leaves some out. D and trimming come from the DNA, and the V and J calls and clone size come from that table. The table has under 250,000 clones, just over 85% seen once. Germline lookup yields CDR1 LGHDT and CDR2 YNNKEL (reference sequence). The CDR3 covers 17 residues. The V and J ends lost 2 bases and 1 base, in that order; junction bases with no gene match: 4.

The chain is built from TRBV3-1 (or the pseudogene TRBV3-2) and TRBJ2-4; 11 bases align to TRBD1. The receptor comes from a man aged 50 or older with COVID-19, enrolled during active disease. Sequencing was carried out using peripheral blood. CDR3 loop: CASSQQGTGGAKNIQYF. In nucleotides, the CDR3 is TGTGCCAGCAGCCAACAGGGGACAGGGGGTGCCAAAAACATTCAGTACTTC.